The clone carrying this TCR beta chain was seen more than once but under ten times. It was during active infection that Seattle patients were enrolled and then longitudinally followed. This sample is part of a study of blood T cell repertoires in COVID-19. Study information: The United States, Italy and Spain provided the acute and convalescent COVID-19 samples. Sources were T cells, B-cell-depleted T cells, or PBMCs; the material itself was cDNA or gDNA.

Per the authors' pipeline: Reference gene primer amplification gave estimated nucleated cell counts. Data came from immunoSEQ multiplex PCR; TCRdb stores just in-frame clones and leaves some out. That table furnishes V, J and clone size, whereas the DNA furnished D and trimming. This table holds approximately 330,000 clones, approximately 88% found once. The sequence was collected from a man aged 25 to 40 with COVID-19, enrolled during active disease. Source material: peripheral blood.

In nucleotides, the CDR3 is TGCGCCAGCAGCTTGGCGTGGGGGGATGAAGCTTTCTTT. Translated, it gives CASSLAWGDEAFF. The V call is TRBV5-1, the J call TRBJ1-1, with D perhaps matching TRBD1 (5 bases). The V end lost 0 bases, the J end lost 7 bases, and 10 bases lay between the germline ends. The CDR3 contains 13 residues. Germline loops: CDR1 SGHRS, CDR2 YFSETQ.